The entry that follows covers one T cell receptor (beta chain) sequence. Its antigen is undetermined. The source of the sample is a study of cytomegalovirus exposure and HLA in healthy donors. Trimming took 4 bases from V and 5 from J, leaving 14 bases between them. The germline V gene has CDR1 GTSNPN and CDR2 SVGIG (reference sequence). The CDR3 runs 13 residues. With 60 Vbeta and 13 Jbeta primers, the PCR was carried out. Profiling relied on immunoSEQ multiplex PCR, and the TCRdb table lists in-frame clones only, not all of them. The sample has 200,000 or so clones, 70% to 90% seen once; the top ten hold over 1%. Findings of the study overall: Immune exposure was documented only through CMV serostatus. Testing in vitro showed a few CMV-associated chains specific for CMV antigens.

What was sequenced was PBMCs. V and J are TRBV30 and TRBJ1-1; tentatively, D is TRBD1 (6 bases). The origin of this receptor is a human donor in good health. CDR3 loop: CAWNGRGRTEAFF. In DNA form, the CDR3 reads TGTGCCTGGAACGGGCGGGGGCGGACTGAAGCTTTCTTT. The whole variable domain, remainder taken from reference TRBV30 and TRBJ1-1, is SQTIHQWPATLVQPVGSPLSLECTVEGTSNPNLYWYRQAAGRGLQLLFYSVGIGQISSEVPQNLSASRPQDRQFILSSKKLLLSDSGFYLCAWNGRGRTEAFFGQGTRLTVV.